This T cell receptor (beta chain) was profiled in a study of blood T cell repertoires in COVID-19. Whole-study context: Some COVID-19 samples were acute and others convalescent; all came from the United States, Italy and Spain.

Followed longitudinally, the Seattle patients had been enrolled during active infection. Authors' methods: Reference gene primer amplification gave estimated nucleated cell counts. The data were produced by immunoSEQ multiplex PCR, yet TCRdb's version contains in-frame clones alone and is incomplete. The D gene and trimming were derived from the DNA, and the V and J assignments and clone size from that table. This sample carries about 180,000 clones, roughly 81% of them seen once, and the ten largest clones take roughly 12%. With V trimmed by 10 bases and J by 1 base, 5 bases remained unmatched. The germline V gene has CDR1 MDHEN and CDR2 SYDVKM. There are 15 residues in the CDR3.

V usage is TRBV28 and J usage is TRBJ2-2, with 11 nucleotides matching TRBD2. Input material: peripheral blood. The source of this sequence is an elderly woman with COVID-19, enrolled during active disease. The DNA for the CDR3 is TGTGCCATCCGGGGACTAGCGGTGAACACCGGGGAGCTGTTTTTT. Protein: CAIRGLAVNTGELFF.